These 5 T cell receptor beta chains were all obtained from the same sample, sequenced in a study of CD8 T cells in Susac syndrome. The RNA input was roughly 0.45 to 1 ug, and it was reverse transcribed with random hexamers. TCRdb reanalysed the immunoSEQ multiplex PCR reads using MiXCR and keeps one entry per CDR3 protein. This sample has about 140,000 distinct CDR3 sequences, with 95% found just once. Material for sequencing was CD4+ T cells from PBMCs. Receptor source: a human donor with Susac syndrome.

The chain combines TRBV4-2 with TRBJ2-5; D remains ambiguous. V was trimmed by 0 bases and J by 5 bases, leaving 16 bases between them. Germline CDR1 reads LGHNA; CDR2 reads YNFKEQ. The CDR3 is 16 amino acids. CDR3 sequence reads: CASSQEGAGPEETQYF. The CDR3 DNA reads TGTGCCAGCAGCCAAGAAGGCGCCGGTCCGGAGGAGACCCAGTACTTC.

With respect to this clonotype: The junction shows a germline mismatch at one end, possibly a read error. The chain combines TRBV7-7 with TRBJ2-1; tentative D call: TRBD1 (6 bases). The germline V gene has CDR1 SSHAT and CDR2 FNYEAQ (reference sequence). The CDR3 has 16 amino acids. The CDR3 nucleotides are TGTGCTAGCAGCTTTGTACAGGGAAGCTCCTACAATGAGCAGTTCTTC. Its translation is CASSFVQGSSYNEQFF.

The rearrangement links TRBV4-3 to TRBJ2-1; D gene ambiguous. The CDR3 contains 14 residues. Germline CDR1 and CDR2: LGHNA and YSLEER. V was cut by 0 bases and J by 7 bases, with 10 bases left in between. DNA of the CDR3: TGCGCCAGCAGCCAAGATTTAATGGGGAATGAGCAGTTCTTC. Translated, it gives CASSQDLMGNEQFF.

This clonotype has a single count. The chain is built from TRBV20-1 and TRBJ2-1, with TRBD1 identical over 10 bases. Germline V lookup: CDR1 DFQATT, CDR2 SNEGSKA (reference sequence). The trim removed 4 bases at V and 8 bases at J, leaving 8 bases unmatched. The CDR3 is 14 residues long. The CDR3 coding sequence is TGCAGTGCTACGGGACAGGGGCCGGGGGATGAGCAGTTCTTC. It translates to CSATGQGPGDEQFF.

This rearrangement joins TRBV15 to TRBJ2-5, with TRBD1 matching 8 bases. The CDR3 length is 16 residues. The V gene end was trimmed by 6 bases and the J gene end by 4 bases; junction bases not matched to a gene: 13. Germline V gives CDR1 LNHNV, CDR2 YYDKDF (reference sequence). CDR3 sequence reads: CATSNLGQGVGETQYF. The CDR3 nucleotides read TGTGCCACCAGTAACCTCGGACAGGGAGTTGGAGAGACCCAGTACTTC.